This T cell receptor (beta chain) was sequenced in a study of cytomegalovirus exposure and HLA in healthy donors. Notes on the study in general: The authors enumerated around 150 TCR beta chains as linked to cytomegalovirus. Available immune exposure information covered CMV serostatus only.

In germline, CDR1 is SGHVS, CDR2 FNYEAQ. CDR3 length: 15 amino acids. Trimming pared 1 base from V and 9 bases from J, leaving 16 bases between. Comment on this clone: Antigen: not known.

It was with 60 Vbeta and 13 Jbeta primers that the PCR ran. Generated by immunoSEQ multiplex PCR, the TCRdb table keeps only in-frame clones and is missing some. The data contain about 160,000 clones, over 75% of them singletons. J is TRBJ2-1 and V is TRBV7-6; tentative D call: TRBD2 (5 bases). The source of this sequence is a woman aged 18-30 years in good health and CMV-seronegative. Sequences were obtained from PBMCs. In nucleotides, the CDR3 is TGTGCCAGCAGCTTAGACCCTAGCCAGTTAGGTGAGCAGTTCTTC. Translation: CASSLDPSQLGEQFF.